These 5 T cell receptor beta chains came from one sample sequenced in a study of cytomegalovirus exposure and HLA in healthy donors. Both 60 Vbeta primers and 13 Jbeta primers went into the PCR. Profiled with immunoSEQ multiplex PCR; TCRdb holds only in-frame clones, not every one. The sample carries around 130,000 clones, 75% to 90% recorded once. Sequencing input: PBMCs. The receptor source for this set is a young woman in good health and CMV-seropositive.

This clone appeared once. The CDR3 DNA reads TGTGCCATGTCGGGTGTTATGAACACTGAAGCTTTCTTT. This sequence encodes CAMSGVMNTEAFF. The V and J genes are TRBV7-2 and TRBJ1-1; D gene ambiguous. Trimming cost V 10 bases and J 0 bases, with 12 bases left between them. This CDR3 comprises 13 residues. CDR1 SGHTA and CDR2 FQGNSA come from the germline V gene.

The chain carries TRBV7-2 and TRBJ2-1; D not certain. Trimming took 5 bases from V and 4 from J, leaving 9 bases between them. CDR3 length equals 13 residues. Looked up from germline, CDR1 is SGHTA and CDR2 is FQGNSA. CDR3 amino acids: CASSLNLYNEQFF. Here the CDR3 DNA reads TGTGCCAGCAGCCTCAACTTATACAATGAGCAGTTCTTC.

This chain links TRBV10-1 with TRBJ2-5, with 7 bases lining up with TRBD2. This CDR3 is built from 24 residues. Germline-derived CDR1 and CDR2 are WNHNN and SYGVQD (reference sequence). The ends lost 10 bases at V and 1 base at J; junction bases unmatched: 39. In DNA, the CDR3 is TGCGCCATTCCCCTCACCCACTATCCGGGCCCAAGCTCCTTGACGGGAGGTCCCCAAGAGACCCAGTACTTC. As protein: CAIPLTHYPGPSSLTGGPQETQYF.

Here the CDR3 reads CAWGQGVVTNEKLFF. CDR3 DNA: TGTGCCTGGGGACAGGGGGTCGTGACTAATGAAAAACTGTTTTTT. This sequence joins TRBV30 and TRBJ1-4, with TRBD1 identical over 10 bases. Germline-derived CDR1 and CDR2 are GTSNPN and SVGIG (reference sequence). V trimming: 5 bases; J trimming: 2 bases; junction bases outside the gene matches: 5. This CDR3 spans 15 amino acids.

This clone came up a few times. The chain combines TRBV29-1 with TRBJ1-1; 9 bases match TRBD1. This CDR3 contains 17 residues. Trimming removed 5 bases from V and 6 bases from J; junction bases left unmatched: 19. Germline V CDR1 and CDR2: SQVTM, ANQGSEA. The CDR3 protein is CSVKQTGGVGFEPEAFF. CDR3 in DNA: TGCAGCGTTAAACAGACAGGGGGAGTTGGTTTCGAACCTGAAGCTTTCTTT.